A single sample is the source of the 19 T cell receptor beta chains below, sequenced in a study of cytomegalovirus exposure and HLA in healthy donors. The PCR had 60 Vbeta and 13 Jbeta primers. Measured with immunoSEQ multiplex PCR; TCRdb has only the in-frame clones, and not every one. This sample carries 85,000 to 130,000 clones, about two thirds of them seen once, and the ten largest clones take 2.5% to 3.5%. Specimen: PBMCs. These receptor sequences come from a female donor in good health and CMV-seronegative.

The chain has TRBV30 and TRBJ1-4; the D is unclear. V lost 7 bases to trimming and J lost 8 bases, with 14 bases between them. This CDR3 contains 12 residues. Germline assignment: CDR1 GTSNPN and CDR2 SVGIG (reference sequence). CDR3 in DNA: TGTGCCTCGTATGGAGTTGGCGAAAAACTGTTTTTT. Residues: CASYGVGEKLFF.

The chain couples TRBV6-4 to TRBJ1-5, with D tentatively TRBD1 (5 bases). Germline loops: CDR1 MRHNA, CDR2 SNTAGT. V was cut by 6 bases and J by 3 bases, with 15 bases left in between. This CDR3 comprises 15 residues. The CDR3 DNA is TGTGCCAGCAGCCGGGACTCCGGTTCCAATCAGCCCCAGCATTTT. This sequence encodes CASSRDSGSNQPQHF.

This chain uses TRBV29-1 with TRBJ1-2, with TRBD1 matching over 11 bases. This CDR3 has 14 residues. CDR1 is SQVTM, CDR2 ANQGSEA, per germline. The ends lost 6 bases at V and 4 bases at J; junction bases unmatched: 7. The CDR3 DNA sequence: TGCAGCGTCTTGGACAGGGGGCGCCTCTATGGCTACACCTTC. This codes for CSVLDRGRLYGYTF.

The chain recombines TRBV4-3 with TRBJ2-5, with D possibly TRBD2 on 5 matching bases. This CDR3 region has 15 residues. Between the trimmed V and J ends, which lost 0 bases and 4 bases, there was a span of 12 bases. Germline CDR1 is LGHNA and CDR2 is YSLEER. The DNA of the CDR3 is TGCGCCAGCAGCCAAGATGAGGGAGTAACAGAGACCCAGTACTTC. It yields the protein CASSQDEGVTETQYF.

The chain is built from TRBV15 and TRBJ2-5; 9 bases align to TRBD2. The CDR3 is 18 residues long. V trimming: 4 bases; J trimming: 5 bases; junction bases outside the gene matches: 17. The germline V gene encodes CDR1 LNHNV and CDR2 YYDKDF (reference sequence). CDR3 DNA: TGTGCCACCAGCACCCTCCCTGGGAGTAGCGGGAGTGTGGAGACCCAGTACTTC. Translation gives CATSTLPGSSGSVETQYF.

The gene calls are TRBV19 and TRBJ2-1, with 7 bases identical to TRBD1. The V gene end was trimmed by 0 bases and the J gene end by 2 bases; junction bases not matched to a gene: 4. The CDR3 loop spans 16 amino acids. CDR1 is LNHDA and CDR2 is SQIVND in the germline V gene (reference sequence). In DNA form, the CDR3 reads TGTGCCAGTAGTATAGAGGAGACAGGGCCCTACAATGAGCAGTTCTTC. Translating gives CASSIEETGPYNEQFF.

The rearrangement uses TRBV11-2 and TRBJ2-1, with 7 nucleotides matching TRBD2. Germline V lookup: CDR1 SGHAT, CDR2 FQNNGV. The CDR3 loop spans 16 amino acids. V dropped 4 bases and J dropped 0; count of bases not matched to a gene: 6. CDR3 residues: CASSYSSGSSYNEQFF. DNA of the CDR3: TGTGCCAGCAGCTACTCTAGCGGAAGCTCCTACAATGAGCAGTTCTTC. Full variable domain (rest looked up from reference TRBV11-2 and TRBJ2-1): EAGVAQSPRYKIIEKRQSVAFWCNPISGHATLYWYQQILGQGPKLLIQFQNNGVVDDSQLPKDRFSAERLKGVDSTLKIQPAKLEDSAVYLCASSYSSGSSYNEQFFGPGTRLTVL.

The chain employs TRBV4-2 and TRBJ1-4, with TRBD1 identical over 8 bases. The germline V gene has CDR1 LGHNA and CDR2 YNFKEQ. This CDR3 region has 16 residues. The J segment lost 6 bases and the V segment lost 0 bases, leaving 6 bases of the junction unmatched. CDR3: CASSQDLQGAHEKLFF. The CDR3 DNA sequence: TGTGCCAGCAGCCAAGATCTCCAGGGGGCGCATGAAAAACTGTTTTTT.

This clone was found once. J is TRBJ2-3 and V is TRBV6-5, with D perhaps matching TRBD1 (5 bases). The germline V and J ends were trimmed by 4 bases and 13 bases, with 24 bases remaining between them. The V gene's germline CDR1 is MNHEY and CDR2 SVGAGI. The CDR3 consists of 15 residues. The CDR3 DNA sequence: TGTGCCAGCAGTTCCCTCAATAGATATGGACACGGAGAGTATTTT. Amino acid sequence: CASSSLNRYGHGEYF.

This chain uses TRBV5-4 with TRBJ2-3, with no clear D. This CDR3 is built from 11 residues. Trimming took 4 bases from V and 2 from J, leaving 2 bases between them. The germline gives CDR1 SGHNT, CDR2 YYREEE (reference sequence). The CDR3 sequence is CASSLTDTQYF. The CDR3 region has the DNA TGTGCCAGCAGCCTCACAGATACGCAGTATTTT.

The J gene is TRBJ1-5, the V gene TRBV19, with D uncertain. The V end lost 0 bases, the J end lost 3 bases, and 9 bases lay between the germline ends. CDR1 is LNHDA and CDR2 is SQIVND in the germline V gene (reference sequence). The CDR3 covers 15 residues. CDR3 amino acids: CASSIEGRANQPQHF. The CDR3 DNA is TGTGCCAGTAGTATAGAGGGCCGAGCCAATCAGCCCCAGCATTTT.

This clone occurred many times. The CDR3 nucleotides read TGTGCCAGCAGCCCCCAGGGGACGCGAACTAATGAAAAACTGTTTTTT. This translates into CASSPQGTRTNEKLFF. The chain joins TRBV7-2 to TRBJ1-4, with D perhaps matching TRBD1 (6 bases). The CDR3 covers 16 residues. The V and J ends lost 5 bases and 1 base respectively, with 14 bases between them. Germline loops: CDR1 SGHTA, CDR2 FQGNSA.

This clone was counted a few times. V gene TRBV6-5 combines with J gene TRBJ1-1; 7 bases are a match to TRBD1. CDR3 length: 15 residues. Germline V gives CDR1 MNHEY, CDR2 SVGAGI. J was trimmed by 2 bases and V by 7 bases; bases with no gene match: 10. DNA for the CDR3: TGTGCCAGCACCCCATCGACAGGGCTAAACACTGAAGCTTTCTTT. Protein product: CASTPSTGLNTEAFF.

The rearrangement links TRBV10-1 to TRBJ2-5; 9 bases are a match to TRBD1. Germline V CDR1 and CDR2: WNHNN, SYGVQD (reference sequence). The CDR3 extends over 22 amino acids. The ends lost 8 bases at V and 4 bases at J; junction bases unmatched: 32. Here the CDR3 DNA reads TGCGCCAGCGTTAGGTTGATAGACGACCCGCCCCGGGACAGGGTGGGGGGAGAGACCCAGTACTTC. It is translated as CASVRLIDDPPRDRVGGETQYF.

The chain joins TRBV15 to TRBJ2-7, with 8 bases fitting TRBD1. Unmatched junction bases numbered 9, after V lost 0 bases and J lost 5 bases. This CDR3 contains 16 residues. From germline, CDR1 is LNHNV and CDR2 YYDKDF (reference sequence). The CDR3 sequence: CATSREFQGALNEQYF. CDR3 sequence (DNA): TGTGCCACCAGCAGAGAATTTCAGGGGGCTCTGAACGAGCAGTACTTC.

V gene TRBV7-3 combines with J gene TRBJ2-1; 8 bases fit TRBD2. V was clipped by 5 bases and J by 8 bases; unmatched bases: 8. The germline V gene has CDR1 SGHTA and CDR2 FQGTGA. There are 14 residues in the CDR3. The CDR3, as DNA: TGTGCCAGCAGCCCGAGCGGGAGAGAGGATGAGCAGTTCTTC. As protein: CASSPSGREDEQFF.

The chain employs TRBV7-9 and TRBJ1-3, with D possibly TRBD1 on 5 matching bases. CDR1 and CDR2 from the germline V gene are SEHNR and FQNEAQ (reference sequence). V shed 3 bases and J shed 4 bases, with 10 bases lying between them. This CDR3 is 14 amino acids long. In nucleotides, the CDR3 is TGTGCCAGCAGCTTCGGGACTACAGGAAACACCATATATTTT. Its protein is CASSFGTTGNTIYF.

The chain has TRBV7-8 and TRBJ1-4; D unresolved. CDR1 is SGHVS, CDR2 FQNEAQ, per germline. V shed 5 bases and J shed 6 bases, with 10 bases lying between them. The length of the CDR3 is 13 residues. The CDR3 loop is CASSPRRDEKLFF. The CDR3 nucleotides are TGTGCCAGCAGCCCTCGGAGGGATGAAAAACTGTTTTTT.

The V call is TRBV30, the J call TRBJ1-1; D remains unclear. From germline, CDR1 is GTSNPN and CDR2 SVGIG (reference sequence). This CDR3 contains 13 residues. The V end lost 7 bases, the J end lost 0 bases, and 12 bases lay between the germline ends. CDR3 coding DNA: TGTGCCTTAAGACGCGGGGTGAACACTGAAGCTTTCTTT. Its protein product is CALRRGVNTEAFF.